The clone carrying this T cell receptor beta chain was counted between two and nine times. Study processing details: Nucleated cell number was recorded as an estimate derived from reference gene primer amplification. Using immunoSEQ multiplex PCR, the repertoire was profiled, and TCRdb retains in-frame clones only, with some absent. V, J and clone size reflect that table, while D and trimming were determined from the DNA. Of about 260,000 clones listed, 84% were seen once; the top ten hold roughly 8.6%. The source of the sample is a study of blood T cell repertoires in COVID-19. Overall study context: In each case, the material was cDNA or gDNA derived from T cells, B-cell-depleted T cells, or PBMCs.

The CDR3 loop spans 18 amino acids. Germline loops: CDR1 SGHTA, CDR2 FQGNSA. Trimming took off 7 bases at V and 2 bases at J, with 25 bases between the two ends. This chain links TRBV7-2 with TRBJ2-3, with D tentatively TRBD2 (6 bases). The sample was peripheral blood. This sequence was found in a human donor in a cohort sampled during active COVID-19. The CDR3 protein is CASTKGSSGNRNTDTQYF. CDR3 bases: TGTGCCAGCACAAAAGGGAGTAGCGGAAACCGAAACACAGATACGCAGTATTTT.